A selection of T cell receptor beta chains follows, all from one sample in a study of shared clonotypes between healthy human individuals. Only in-frame clones appear in the TCRdb table, and some are missing; sequencing was by immunoSEQ multiplex PCR. The sample has millions of clones, about 95% seen once. The sample taken for sequencing was naive CD8+ T cells sorted from blood. The receptors were sampled from a man younger than 35 in good health. Each CDR3 is given with its conserved first and last residue. Only part of the rows carry a size: once, few, many, or a class if the clone is expanded.

>18|TRBJ2-1|TRBV15|NA
CATSRVGLAGVSYNEQFF
>15|TRBJ2-7|TRBV7-2|NA
CASSLPPPGSYEQYF
>18|TRBJ2-3|TRBV7-8|NA
CASSIPTSGGPGTDTQYF
>15|TRBJ2-7|TRBV4-3|NA
CASSQGTSQTYEQYF
>15|TRBJ1-6|TRBV10-3|once
CAISESEQGAAPLHF
>13|TRBJ2-1|TRBV6-5|NA
CASSYTSGFEQFF
>15|TRBJ1-3|TRBV27|NA
CASSLSGTAGNTIYF
>14|TRBJ1-1|TRBV5-4|NA
CASRRDNPNTEAFF
>16|TRBJ2-7|TRBV18|once
CASSLYTGGNSYEQYF
>12|TRBJ2-3|TRBV25-1|NA
CASSIGGDTQYF
>12|TRBJ2-7|TRBV7-9|NA
CASSLQGSEQYF
>13|TRBJ2-7|TRBV6-1|once
CASSWGQSYEQYF
>12|TRBJ1-4|TRBV9|NA
CASSPGNEKLFF
>13|TRBJ2-7|TRBV6-5|once
CASSYSSGTEQYF
>13|TRBJ2-7|TRBV27|NA
CASRPHGFYEQYF
>12|TRBJ2-1|TRBV9|NA
CASSRQGPEQFF
>16|TRBJ1-6|TRBV27|NA
CASSLFGGAYNSPLHF
>18|TRBJ1-5|TRBV27|NA
CASSSGQGLVASNQPQHF
>17|TRBJ2-1|TRBV7-2|NA
CASSTGLATYIYNEQFF
>15|TRBJ2-7|TRBV5-4|once
CASSSLSGSSYEQYF
>15|TRBJ1-2|TRBV5-4|NA
CASSFVSDRFYGYTF
>14|TRBJ1-1|TRBV27|NA
CASNIRGGGTEAFF
>17|TRBJ2-7|TRBV5-6|NA
CASSLGSRGLSSYEQYF
>11|TRBJ1-1|TRBV10-2|NA
CASSAGVEAFF
>16|TRBJ1-2|TRBV7-9|NA
CASSHDARPRGYGYTF
>14|TRBJ2-1|TRBV6-5|NA
CASSSGLAGGQQFF
>16|TRBJ2-5|TRBV30|NA
CAWRPRLGGLQETQYF
>14|TRBJ2-5|TRBV7-9|NA
CASSKTGAWETQYF
>11|TRBJ1-3|TRBV7-9|NA
CASSPDTAIYF
>13|TRBJ1-2|TRBV2|NA
CASSDGGLYGYTF
>17|TRBJ1-2|TRBV6-1|NA
CASSEWGIGTGNYGYTF
>16|TRBJ2-7|TRBV5-6|NA
CASSSWRGGDVYEQYF
>13|TRBJ2-7|TRBV19|NA
CASSPGLIYEQYF
>20|TRBJ2-2|TRBV15|NA
CATSRDYAAEIGSTTGELFF
>14|TRBJ1-1|TRBV28|NA
CASSFRGLNTEAFF
>15|TRBJ1-1|TRBV4-1|NA
CASSPRHLQVTEAFF
>15|TRBJ2-7|TRBV6-1|NA
CASSATWDGSYEQYF
>15|TRBJ2-2|TRBV6-5|once
CASSHKRGDTGELFF
>15|TRBJ2-1|TRBV13|once
CASSPQSGGAYEQFF
>11|TRBJ2-1|TRBV14|NA
CASRGVNEQFF
>13|TRBJ2-1|TRBV6-5|NA
CASSSLAANEQFF
>11|TRBJ2-5|TRBV20-1|NA
CSASYGETQYF
>14|TRBJ2-2|TRBV6-5|NA
CASSPGVITGELFF
>14|TRBJ2-3|TRBV13|NA
CASSSGTSSDTQYF
>14|TRBJ2-7|TRBV13|NA
CASSRPSGSYEQYF
>17|TRBJ2-1|TRBV27|NA
CASSLSSERGPYNEQFF